This TCR beta chain is from a study of T-cell memory formation after mild COVID-19. The germline gives CDR1 SGHTA, CDR2 FQGTGA. With 5 bases removed from V and 2 bases from J, the gap between germline ends came to 9 bases. CDR3 size: 14 residues. TCRdb analysed the 5' RACE reads with MiXCR anew, one entry per CDR3 protein. The data show 210,000 or so distinct CDR3 sequences, approximately 20% seen once. The source is an adult woman who had mild COVID-19 (a few samples of this study predate the infection). Cell type and time point are not known. Input material: PBMCs or a T cell subset sorted from them (not recorded which). The chain recombines TRBV7-3 with TRBJ2-2; D gene ambiguous. DNA of the CDR3: TGTGCCAGCAGCGGTAGGGCCAACACCGGGGAGCTGTTTTTT. This gives the protein CASSGRANTGELFF.